This TCR beta chain was sequenced during a study of OX40 agonist ivuxolimab in advanced cancers. At baseline, cycle 4 day 1, and cycle 7 day 1, blood was sampled. In regard to this clone: Its antigen is not identified.

Repertoires were generated with immunoSEQ multiplex PCR, while TCRdb's copy carries only in-frame clones and drops some. The sample includes tens of thousands of clones, about four fifths of them seen just once. Findings of the study overall: Blood T cells, both CD4+ and CD8+, expanded clonally by week 6 at 0.1 to 3.0 mg/kg.

The sequence was obtained from an adult with an advanced solid tumor such as melanoma, head and neck, liver or kidney cancer. This material consisted of CD4+ or CD8+ T cells sorted from blood, taken in a trial of the OX40 agonist ivuxolimab.

The CDR3 is CASSLEKTQYF. The CDR3 DNA sequence: TGCGCCAGCAGTCTTGAAAAGACCCAGTACTTC. The J gene is TRBJ2-5, the V gene TRBV5-1; D not certain. The CDR3 length is 11 residues. Germline lookup yields CDR1 SGHRS and CDR2 YFSETQ. Deletions cut 5 bases from V and 6 bases from J, with 8 bases between.